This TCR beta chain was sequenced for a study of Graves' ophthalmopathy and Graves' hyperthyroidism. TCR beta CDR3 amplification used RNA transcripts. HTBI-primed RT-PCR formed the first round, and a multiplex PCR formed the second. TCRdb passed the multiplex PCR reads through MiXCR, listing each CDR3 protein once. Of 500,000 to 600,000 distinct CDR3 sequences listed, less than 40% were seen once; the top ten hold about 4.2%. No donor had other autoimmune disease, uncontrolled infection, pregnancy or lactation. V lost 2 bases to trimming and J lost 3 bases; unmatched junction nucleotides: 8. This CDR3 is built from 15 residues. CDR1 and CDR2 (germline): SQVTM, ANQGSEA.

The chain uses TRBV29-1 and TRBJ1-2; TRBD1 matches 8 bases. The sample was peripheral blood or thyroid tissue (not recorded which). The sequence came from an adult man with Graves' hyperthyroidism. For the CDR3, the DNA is TGCAGCGTTGAACTCGGACAGGGCCAACACTATGGCTACACCTTC. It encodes CSVELGQGQHYGYTF.